The next 16 T cell receptor beta chains were all read from a single sample in a study of T cell repertoires in cytomegalovirus infection. Their antigen targets remain unknown. MiXCR, applied by TCRdb to the reads, yields one record per CDR3 protein. The sample lists approximately 110,000 distinct CDR3 sequences; around 30% were seen once. The starting material was CD8+ T cells from cultured PBMCs, obtained from culture after CMV antigen stimulation. Receptors originate from a human donor in good health (CMV status not recorded). Some clones in this sample may be carry-over from other donors' samples.

This clonotype was seen a handful of times. CDR3 bases: TGTGCCAGCAGTCATTCTAGCGGGGGAGAGACCCAGTACTTC. It specifies CASSHSSGGETQYF. The chain couples TRBV11-2 to TRBJ2-5, with TRBD2 matching over 10 bases. Germline assignment: CDR1 SGHAT and CDR2 FQNNGV. This CDR3 contains 14 residues. Trimming cost V 6 bases and J 4 bases; bases outside gene matches: 5.

The chain employs TRBV14 and TRBJ1-1, with a tentative D call TRBD1 (5 bases). Germline-derived CDR1 and CDR2 are SGHDN and FVKESK. The CDR3 has 16 residues. Trimming took 9 bases from V and 0 from J, leaving 20 bases between them. The CDR3 DNA sequence: TGTGCCAGTCAGGGCCCCGGGCCTAATATGAACACTGAAGCTTTCTTT. Its translation: CASQGPGPNMNTEAFF.

This clonotype appeared a few times. The V gene is TRBV6-1, the J gene TRBJ2-7; D gene unclear. The length of the CDR3 is 13 residues. V lost 1 base and J 3 bases, leaving 7 bases between the germline ends. The germline V gene has CDR1 MNHNS and CDR2 SASEGT. For the CDR3, the DNA is TGTGCCAGCAGTGAAGGTGGCGTCTACGAGCAGTACTTC. Its translation is CASSEGGVYEQYF.

This clonotype was detected a few times. The chain couples TRBV29-1 to TRBJ2-1, with D hard to call. The CDR3 is 10 amino acids. Between the trimmed V and J ends, which lost 7 bases and 5 bases, there was a span of 6 bases. In germline, CDR1 is SQVTM, CDR2 ANQGSEA. The CDR3 region is CSAINNEQFF. CDR3 coding DNA: TGCAGCGCAATAAACAATGAGCAGTTCTTC.

CDR3 in amino acids: CASSHFNLYEQYF. In DNA form, the CDR3 reads TGTGCCAGCAGCCACTTTAACCTCTACGAGCAGTACTTC. The chain uses TRBV7-2 and TRBJ2-7; the D is unclear. The CDR3 has 13 amino acids. CDR1 is SGHTA, CDR2 FQGNSA, per germline. V was trimmed by 5 bases and J by 3 bases, leaving 11 bases between them.

V is TRBV3-1 and J is TRBJ1-6, with D possibly matching TRBD1 (5 bases). Between the trimmed V and J ends, which lost 0 bases and 4 bases, there was a span of 10 bases. Per germline, CDR1 LGHDT and CDR2 YNNKEL (reference sequence). CDR3 size: 16 residues. CDR3 bases: TGTGCCAGCAGCCAAGAAGTAGGGGAATATAATTCACCCCTCCACTTT. It codes for CASSQEVGEYNSPLHF.

The chain couples TRBV27 to TRBJ2-3; 7 nucleotides agree with TRBD2. CDR3 length: 14 amino acids. The germline gives CDR1 MNHEY, CDR2 SMNVEV (reference sequence). Trimming took 6 bases from V and 0 from J; bases not matched to a gene: 3. The DNA of the CDR3 is TGTGCCAGCAGGCTACTAGCGAGCACAGATACGCAGTATTTT. Protein: CASRLLASTDTQYF.

The DNA of the CDR3 is TGTGCCACCAGTTTGGAGGGGATGAGACCTATTTACAATGAGCAGTTCTTC. It encodes CATSLEGMRPIYNEQFF. The V and J genes are TRBV24-1 and TRBJ2-1; D perhaps matches TRBD2 (6 bases). Trimming shortened V by 6 bases and J by 4 bases, and 21 bases separated the two germline ends. Germline V CDR1 and CDR2: KGHDR, SFDVKD. The CDR3 has 17 amino acids.

This clonotype was counted a few times. The CDR3 region is CASSVEGITEAFF. The CDR3 bases are TGTGCCAGCAGCGTAGAGGGGATCACTGAAGCTTTCTTT. The chain links TRBV9 to TRBJ1-1, with D perhaps matching TRBD1 (5 bases). V was trimmed by 0 bases and J by 4 bases, leaving 7 bases between them. The germline V gene encodes CDR1 SGDLS and CDR2 YYNGEE. The CDR3 has 13 residues.

J is TRBJ2-7 and V is TRBV5-1; D unclear. Trimming removed 4 bases at V and 0 bases at J, with 8 bases between. CDR1 and CDR2 from the germline V gene are SGHRS and YFSETQ. The CDR3 runs 13 residues. The CDR3 here is CASSPASSYEQYF. CDR3 bases: TGCGCCAGCAGCCCAGCTTCCTCCTACGAGCAGTACTTC.

V gene TRBV12-3 or TRBV12-4 combines with J gene TRBJ2-1; 10 nucleotides match TRBD1. The V segment lost 5 bases and the J segment 6 bases; nucleotides outside the gene matches: 10. The CDR3 is 16 residues long. CDR3 region: CASSPTRDRGGNEQFF. The CDR3 DNA reads as TGTGCCAGCAGTCCAACCCGGGACAGGGGTGGCAATGAGCAGTTCTTC.

This clonotype was picked up many times. The V call is TRBV7-2, the J call TRBJ2-1; 13 nucleotides match TRBD2. The CDR3 totals 17 residues. Germline CDR1 is SGHTA and CDR2 is FQGNSA. The V and J ends lost 5 bases and 7 bases, in that order; junction bases with no gene match: 11. Here the CDR3 reads CASSRDRTSGGRNEQFF. DNA for the CDR3: TGTGCCAGCAGCCGAGATCGGACTAGCGGGGGAAGAAATGAGCAGTTCTTC.

This clonotype was detected only a few times. The chain employs TRBV6-2 or TRBV6-3 and TRBJ2-7; no firm D call. Germline V CDR1 and CDR2: MNHEY, SVGEGT. V gave up 6 bases and J gave up 0 bases, with 6 bases separating them. The CDR3 is 12 residues long. The CDR3 DNA sequence: TGTGCCAGCAGCACAGTCTCCTACGAGCAGTACTTC. Translating it yields CASSTVSYEQYF.

A few counts support this clonotype. The chain couples TRBV12-3 or TRBV12-4 to TRBJ2-7; D not resolved. V was shortened by 2 bases and J by 2 bases, with 7 bases between the two germline ends. The CDR3 runs to 13 residues. CDR3 bases: TGTGCCAGCAGTTTATCCCAAGCCTACGAGCAGTACTTC. It yields the protein CASSLSQAYEQYF.

The chain couples TRBV6-4 to TRBJ1-1; D call uncertain. CDR3 length equals 14 residues. V lost 0 bases and J lost 6, with 11 bases in between. Germline-derived CDR1 and CDR2 are MRHNA and SNTAGT. The DNA of the CDR3 is TGTGCCAGCAGTGACTCGGTGGCCGATCCTGAAGCTTTCTTT. Amino acids: CASSDSVADPEAFF.

Written as DNA, the CDR3 is TGTGCCAGCAGCCTAGGACGGGTATTAGATACGCAGTATTTT. Translated: CASSLGRVLDTQYF. The rearrangement uses TRBV28 and TRBJ2-3; no reliable D call. CDR1 MDHEN and CDR2 SYDVKM come from the germline V gene. The ends were cut back, 6 bases at V and 5 bases at J, with 15 bases in the middle. CDR3 size: 14 residues.